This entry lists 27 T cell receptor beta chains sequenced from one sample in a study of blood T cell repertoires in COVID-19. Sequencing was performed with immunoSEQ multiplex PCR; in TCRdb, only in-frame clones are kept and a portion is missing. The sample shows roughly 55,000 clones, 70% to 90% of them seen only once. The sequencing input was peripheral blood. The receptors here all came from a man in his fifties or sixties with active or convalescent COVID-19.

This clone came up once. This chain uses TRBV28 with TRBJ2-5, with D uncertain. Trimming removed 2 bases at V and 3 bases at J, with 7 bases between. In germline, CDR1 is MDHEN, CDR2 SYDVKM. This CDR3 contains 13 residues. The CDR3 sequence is CASSLPAKETQYF. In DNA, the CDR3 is TGTGCCAGCAGTTTACCAGCGAAAGAGACCCAGTACTTC.

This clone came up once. CDR3 protein: CASSARGVSNYGYTF. The DNA of the CDR3 is TGTGCCAGCAGCGCCCGGGGGGTTTCTAACTATGGCTACACCTTC. J is TRBJ1-2 and V is TRBV7-3, with D possibly matching TRBD1 (5 bases). The CDR3 is 15 residues long. V was shortened by 5 bases and J by 0 bases, with 13 bases between the two germline ends. The V gene's germline CDR1 is SGHTA and CDR2 FQGTGA.

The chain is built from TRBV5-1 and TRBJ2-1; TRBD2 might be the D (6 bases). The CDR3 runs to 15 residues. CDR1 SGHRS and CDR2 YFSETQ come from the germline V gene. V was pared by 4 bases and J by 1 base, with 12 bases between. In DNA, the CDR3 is TGCGCCAGCAGCCAAACTAGCTTTTCCTACAATGAGCAGTTCTTC. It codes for CASSQTSFSYNEQFF.

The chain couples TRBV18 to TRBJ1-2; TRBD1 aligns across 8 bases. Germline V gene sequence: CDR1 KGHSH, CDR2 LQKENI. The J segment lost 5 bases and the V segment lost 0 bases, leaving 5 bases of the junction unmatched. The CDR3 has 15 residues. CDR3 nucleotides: TGTGCCAGCTCACCACCGCGGACAGGGTCATATGGCTACACCTTC. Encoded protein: CASSPPRTGSYGYTF.

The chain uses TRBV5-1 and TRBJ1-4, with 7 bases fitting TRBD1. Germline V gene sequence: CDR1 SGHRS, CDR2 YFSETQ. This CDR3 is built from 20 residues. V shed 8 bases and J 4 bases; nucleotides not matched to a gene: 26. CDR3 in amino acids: CARPRGQGELGLGSNEKLFF. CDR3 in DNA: TGCGCCAGGCCTAGGGGGCAAGGTGAGTTGGGGCTCGGAAGTAATGAAAAACTGTTTTTT.

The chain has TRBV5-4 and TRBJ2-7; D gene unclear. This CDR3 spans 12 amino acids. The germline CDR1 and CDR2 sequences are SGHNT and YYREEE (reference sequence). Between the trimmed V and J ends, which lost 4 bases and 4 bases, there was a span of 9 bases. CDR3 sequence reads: CASSRDLYEQYF. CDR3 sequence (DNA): TGTGCCAGCAGCCGTGACTTGTACGAGCAGTACTTC.

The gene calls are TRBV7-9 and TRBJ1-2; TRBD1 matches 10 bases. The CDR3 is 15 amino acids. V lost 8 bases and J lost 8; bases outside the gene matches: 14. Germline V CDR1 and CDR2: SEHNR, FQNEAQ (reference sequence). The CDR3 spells CASAPGTGAYWGYTF. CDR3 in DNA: TGTGCCAGCGCTCCCGGGACAGGGGCTTATTGGGGCTACACCTTC.

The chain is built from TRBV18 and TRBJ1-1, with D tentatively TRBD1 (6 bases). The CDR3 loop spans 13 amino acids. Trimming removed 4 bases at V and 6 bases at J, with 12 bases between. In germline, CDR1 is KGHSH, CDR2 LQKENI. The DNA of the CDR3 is TGTGCCAGCTCACAATCGGGACAATCTGAAGCTTTCTTT. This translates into CASSQSGQSEAFF.

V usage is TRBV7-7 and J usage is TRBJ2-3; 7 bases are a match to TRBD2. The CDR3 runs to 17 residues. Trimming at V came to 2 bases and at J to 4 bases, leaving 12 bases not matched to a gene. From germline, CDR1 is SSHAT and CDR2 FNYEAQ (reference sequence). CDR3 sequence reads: CASSLLRAGAGPDTQYF. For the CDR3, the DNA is TGTGCCAGCAGCTTATTGAGGGCGGGAGCTGGCCCAGATACGCAGTATTTT.

CDR3 region: CASSSLAGGPGEQFF. CDR3 coding DNA: TGTGCCAGCAGTTCGCTAGCGGGGGGGCCTGGTGAGCAGTTCTTC. The J gene is TRBJ2-1, the V gene TRBV28; TRBD2 agrees at 12 bases. J lost 9 bases, V lost 4 bases, and 7 bases had no gene match. The CDR3 length is 15 residues. The germline CDR1 and CDR2 sequences are MDHEN and SYDVKM.

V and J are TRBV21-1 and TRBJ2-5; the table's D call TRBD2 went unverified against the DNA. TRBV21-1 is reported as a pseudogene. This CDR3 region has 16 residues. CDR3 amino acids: CASAKIGLAGRETQYF. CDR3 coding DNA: TGTGCCAGCGCCAAGATAGGACTAGCGGGACGAGAGACCCAGTACTTC.

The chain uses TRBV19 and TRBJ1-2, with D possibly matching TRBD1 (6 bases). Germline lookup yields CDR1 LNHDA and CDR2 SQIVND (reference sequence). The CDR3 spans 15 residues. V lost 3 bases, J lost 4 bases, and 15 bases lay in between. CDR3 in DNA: TGTGCCAGTAGTATCTTGGGGGCGCGAGTCTATGGCTACACCTTC. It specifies CASSILGARVYGYTF.

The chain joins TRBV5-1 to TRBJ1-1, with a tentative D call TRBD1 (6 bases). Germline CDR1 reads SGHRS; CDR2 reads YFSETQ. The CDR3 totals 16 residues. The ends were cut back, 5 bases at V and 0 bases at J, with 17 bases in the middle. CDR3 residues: CASRSPGKGVNTEAFF. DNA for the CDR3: TGCGCCAGCAGGTCCCCCGGGAAGGGGGTGAACACTGAAGCTTTCTTT.

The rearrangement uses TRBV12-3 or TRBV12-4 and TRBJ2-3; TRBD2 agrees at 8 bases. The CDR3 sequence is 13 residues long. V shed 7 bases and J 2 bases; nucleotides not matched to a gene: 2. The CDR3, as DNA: TGTGCCAGCAAGCGGGGGCTCACAGATACGCAGTATTTT. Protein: CASKRGLTDTQYF.

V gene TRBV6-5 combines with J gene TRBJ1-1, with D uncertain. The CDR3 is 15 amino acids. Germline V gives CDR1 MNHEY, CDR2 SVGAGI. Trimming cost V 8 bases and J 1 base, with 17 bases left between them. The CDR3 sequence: CASGPFSVGNTEAFF. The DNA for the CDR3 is TGTGCCAGCGGTCCATTTAGCGTGGGGAACACTGAAGCTTTCTTT.

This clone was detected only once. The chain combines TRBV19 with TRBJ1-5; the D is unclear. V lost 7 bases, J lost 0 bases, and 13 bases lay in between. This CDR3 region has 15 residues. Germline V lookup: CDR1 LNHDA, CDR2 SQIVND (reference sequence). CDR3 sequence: CASTSHEVSNQPQHF. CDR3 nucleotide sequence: TGTGCCAGTACCTCCCACGAGGTTAGCAATCAGCCCCAGCATTTT.

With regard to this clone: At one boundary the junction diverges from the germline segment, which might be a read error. The CDR3 coding sequence is TGTGCCAGCAGCGCTGTGACAGGGGGGAATCAGGGCTTC. Translated, it gives CASSAVTGGNQGF. The chain couples TRBV12-3 or TRBV12-4 to TRBJ1-2, with 9 bases that match TRBD1. This CDR3 spans 13 amino acids.

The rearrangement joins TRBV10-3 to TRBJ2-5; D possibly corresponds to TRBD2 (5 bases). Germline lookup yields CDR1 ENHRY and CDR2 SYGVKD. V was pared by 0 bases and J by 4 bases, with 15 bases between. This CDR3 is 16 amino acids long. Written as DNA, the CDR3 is TGTGCCATCAGTGAGTCGGGGAACCGGGGTAGAGAGACCCAGTACTTC. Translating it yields CAISESGNRGRETQYF.

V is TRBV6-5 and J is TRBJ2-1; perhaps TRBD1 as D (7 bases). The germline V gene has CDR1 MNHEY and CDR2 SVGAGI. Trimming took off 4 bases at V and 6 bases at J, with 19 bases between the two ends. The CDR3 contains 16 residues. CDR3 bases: TGTGCCAGCAGTTCGTATAGGACAGGAGGGGTCAATGAGCAGTTCTTC. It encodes CASSSYRTGGVNEQFF.

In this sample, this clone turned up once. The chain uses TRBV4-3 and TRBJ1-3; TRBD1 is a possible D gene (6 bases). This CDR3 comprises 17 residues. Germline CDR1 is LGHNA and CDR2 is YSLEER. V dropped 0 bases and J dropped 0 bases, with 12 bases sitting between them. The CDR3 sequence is CASSQDLDRISGNTIYF. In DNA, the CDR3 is TGCGCCAGCAGCCAAGACTTAGACAGGATCTCTGGAAACACCATATATTTT.

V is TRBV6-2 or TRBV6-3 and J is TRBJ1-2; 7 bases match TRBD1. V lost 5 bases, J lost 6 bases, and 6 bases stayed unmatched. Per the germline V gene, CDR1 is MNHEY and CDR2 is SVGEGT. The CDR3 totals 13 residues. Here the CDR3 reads CASSDRVRHGYTF. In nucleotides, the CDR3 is TGTGCCAGCAGTGACAGGGTGAGGCATGGCTACACCTTC.

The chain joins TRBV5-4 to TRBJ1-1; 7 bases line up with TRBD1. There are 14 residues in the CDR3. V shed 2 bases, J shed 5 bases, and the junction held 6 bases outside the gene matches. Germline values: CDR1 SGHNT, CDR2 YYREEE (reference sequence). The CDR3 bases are TGTGCCAGCAGCTTTGGCAGGGGGGAAACTGAAGCTTTCTTT. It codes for CASSFGRGETEAFF.

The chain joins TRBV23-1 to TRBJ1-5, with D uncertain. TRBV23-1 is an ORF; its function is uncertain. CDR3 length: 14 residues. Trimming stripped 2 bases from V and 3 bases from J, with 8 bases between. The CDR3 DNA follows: TGCGCCAGCAGTCAACGAGAGTTCAATCAGCCCCAGCATTTT. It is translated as CASSQREFNQPQHF.

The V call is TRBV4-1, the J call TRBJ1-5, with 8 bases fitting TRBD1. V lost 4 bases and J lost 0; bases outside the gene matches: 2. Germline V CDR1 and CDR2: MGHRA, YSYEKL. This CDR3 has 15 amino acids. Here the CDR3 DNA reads TGCGCCAGCAGCCCAGGGGGCTTTAGCAATCAGCCCCAGCATTTT. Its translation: CASSPGGFSNQPQHF.

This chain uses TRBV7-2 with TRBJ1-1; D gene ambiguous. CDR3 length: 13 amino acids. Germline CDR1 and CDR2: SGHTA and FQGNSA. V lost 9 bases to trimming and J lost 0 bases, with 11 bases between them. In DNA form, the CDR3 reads TGTGCCAGTGTAGTGGCGGTGAACACTGAAGCTTTCTTT. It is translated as CASVVAVNTEAFF.

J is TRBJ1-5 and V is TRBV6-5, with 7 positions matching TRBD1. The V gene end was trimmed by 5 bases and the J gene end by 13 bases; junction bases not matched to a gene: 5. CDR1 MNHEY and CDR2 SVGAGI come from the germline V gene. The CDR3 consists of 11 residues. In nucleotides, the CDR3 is TGTGCCAGCAGTAGCACAGGGGCGCAGCATTTT. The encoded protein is CASSSTGAQHF.

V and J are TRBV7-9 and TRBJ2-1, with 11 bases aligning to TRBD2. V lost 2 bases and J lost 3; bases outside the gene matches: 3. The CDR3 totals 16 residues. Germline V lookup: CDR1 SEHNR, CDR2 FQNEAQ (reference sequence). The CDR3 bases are TGTGCCAGCAGCTTAACACTAGCGGGGGTCTACAATGAGCAGTTCTTC. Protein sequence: CASSLTLAGVYNEQFF.